This T cell receptor (beta chain) was captured in a study of shared clonotypes between healthy human individuals (dated by TCRdb to 2020 to 2021). The study in broad terms: A couple of women and a few men aged 18 to 49 years were included in the cohort. For each donor, CD4 naive and CD4 memory were each given three plates, CD8 naive was given two plates, and CD8 memory was given one plate. To estimate repertoire size and how much clonotypes are shared between individuals, the study performed deep sequencing of blood TCR repertoires from roughly five healthy adults. Different laboratories and diverse techniques were used to prepare libraries and sequence TCR repertoires, to increase sequencing depth and limit assay-specific biases. Each donor's leukapheresis produced roughly between roughly 0.85 and 9.5 billion PBMCs. General study outcomes and caveats: Around 5% of naive CD4, more than 3% of naive CD8, about 2.1% of memory CD4, and about 0.4% of memory CD8 clonotypes were shared across a handful of donors. Clonotypes shared by all four sorted-subset donors showed higher generation probabilities than non-shared clonotypes. Even with the large sequencing depth, rarefaction of the sorted-subset datasets indicated that sequencing was incomplete. Pairwise subsampling indicated that sequencing depth was expected to affect the degree of clonotype sharing among donors. Naive subsets generally had larger estimated clonotype richness than memory subsets. Only blood was sampled, and tissue TCR repertoires likely differ from those in blood. The genetic and exposure-history diversity represented was limited by the small number of donors.

Remarks on this clone: Its recognized antigen is unknown. Nothing much larger sits one base from this clone, and base qualities are not available.

V drops 2 bases and J drops 3 bases, leaving 17 bases in between. The germline V gene (reference sequence) specifies MNHEY as CDR1 and SMNVEV as CDR2. The CDR3 goes from the cysteine to the phenylalanine over 16 residues. Just the 48-base CDR3 DNA is kept, in frame starting at base 1. Using the deep immunoSEQ assay, multiplex PCR amplified TCR CDR3 regions from genomic DNA. Genomic DNA extracted from each cell subset was distributed evenly over all wells of several immunoSEQ 96-well plates, and each plate served as one replicate. For sorted subsets, about 220 ng of genomic DNA, equivalent to some 33,000 T cell genomes, went into each replicate PCR. Purified libraries were measured with a Qubit 3.0 fluorometer, size-checked on a Bioanalyzer 2100, and measured again with the KAPA Library Quantification kit. A separate single-read 150-cycle Illumina NextSeq 550 flow cell was used to sequence each immunoSEQ 96-well plate. Per the original workflow: Because only junctional sequences without quality scores were contained in the immunoSEQ output, filtering matching that applied to full-length reads could not be performed. To assign V/J genes and CDR3, sequences were annotated against IMGT germline references using PyIR, a Python wrapper for IgBLAST v1.9. Reads were filtered out if the reads had weak V/J assignments (E-value above 1e-6), no CDR3, stop codons, out-of-frame junctions, or ambiguous translated residues. V3J clonotypes were defined by identical inferred V gene, J gene, and CDR3 amino acid sequence. Percentage overlap between repertoires was calculated by dividing the number of shared unique clonotypes by the size of the smaller repertoire. Three approaches were used to assess repertoire richness: RTK rarefaction, the Chao1 estimator, and Recon v2.1 estimates of unobserved clonotypes. OLGA was used to compute generation probabilities for all TCRbeta clonotypes that the gDNA method yielded from four donors. The immuneACCESS repertoire file appears here via TCRdb, limited to in-frame rearrangements. These files lack a portion of the clones; in checked studies, under half of the deficit traces to unresolved V genes, and the cause of the others is not known. That table is the source of V, J and clone size, and D and trimming were worked out from the DNA. The sample table lists about 1.1 million clones, approximately 75% of them with a count of one. In total, the top ten clones hold 0.89% of the sample.

Donors were healthy HIV-negative adults with no recently reported acute infections or vaccinations. Every donor was a Caucasian adult living in Nashville, Tennessee, USA. CD4+ T cells were enriched by magnetic negative selection; naive cells were then positively selected on CD45RA, and the negative fraction formed the memory subset. Blood was obtained by leukapheresis, after which PBMCs were separated by Ficoll-Histopaque density gradient centrifugation and cryopreserved in liquid nitrogen vapor phase. Analytical flow cytometry was used to check the purity and quantity of each magnetically sorted T cell population. From each sorted fraction, genomic DNA was isolated and quantified by UV absorbance on a Nanodrop 2000c.

Material for sequencing was memory CD4+ T cells from PBMCs. Per the publication, the cell subset or site label means: CD45RA-negative fraction. This clonotype was obtained from a man aged 18 to 30 in good health. Some clones in this sample may be carry-over from other donors' samples. This chain joins TRBV27 to TRBJ2-7; TRBD1 could be the D gene, as 8 bases match. Here is the DNA: TGTGCCAGCAGTTTAAGGGGGGGACAGGTAAGCTACGAGCAGTACTTC. Its translation reads: CASSLRGGQVSYEQYF.